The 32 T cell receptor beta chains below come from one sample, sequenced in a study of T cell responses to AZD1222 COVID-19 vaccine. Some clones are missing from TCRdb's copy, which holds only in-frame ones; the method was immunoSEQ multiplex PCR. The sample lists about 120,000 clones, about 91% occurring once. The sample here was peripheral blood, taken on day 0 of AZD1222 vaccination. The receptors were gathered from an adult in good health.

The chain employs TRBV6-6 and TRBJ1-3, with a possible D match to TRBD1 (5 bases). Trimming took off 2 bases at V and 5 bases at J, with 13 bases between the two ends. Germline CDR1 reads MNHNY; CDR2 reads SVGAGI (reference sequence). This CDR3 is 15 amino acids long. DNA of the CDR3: TGTGCCAGCAGTTACGGGACGGACTGGAGAAACACCATATATTTT. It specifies CASSYGTDWRNTIYF.

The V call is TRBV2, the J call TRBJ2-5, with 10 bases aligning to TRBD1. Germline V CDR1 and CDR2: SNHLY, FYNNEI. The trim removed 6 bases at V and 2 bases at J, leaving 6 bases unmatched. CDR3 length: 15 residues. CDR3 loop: CASRRDRGVQETQYF. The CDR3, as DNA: TGTGCCAGCAGGCGGGACAGGGGTGTACAAGAGACCCAGTACTTC. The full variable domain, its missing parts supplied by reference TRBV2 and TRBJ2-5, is EPEVTQTPSHQVTQMGQEVILRCVPISNHLYFYWYRQILGQKVEFLVSFYNNEISEKSEIFDDQFSVERPDGSNFTLKIRSTKLEDSAMYFCASRRDRGVQETQYFGPGTRLLVL.

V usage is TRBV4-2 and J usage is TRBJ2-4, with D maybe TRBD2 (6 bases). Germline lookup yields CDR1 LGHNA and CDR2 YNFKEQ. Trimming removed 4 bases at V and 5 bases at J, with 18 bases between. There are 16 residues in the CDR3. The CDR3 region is CASSPKEGPSQNIQYF. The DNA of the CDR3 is TGTGCCAGCAGCCCCAAGGAGGGACCCTCCCAAAACATTCAGTACTTC.

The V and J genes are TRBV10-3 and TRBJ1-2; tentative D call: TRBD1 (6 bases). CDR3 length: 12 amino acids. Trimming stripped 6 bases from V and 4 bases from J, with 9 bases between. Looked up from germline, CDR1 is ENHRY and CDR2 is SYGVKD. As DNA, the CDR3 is TGTGCCATCAGGATACAGGGCTATGGCTACACCTTC. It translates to CAIRIQGYGYTF.

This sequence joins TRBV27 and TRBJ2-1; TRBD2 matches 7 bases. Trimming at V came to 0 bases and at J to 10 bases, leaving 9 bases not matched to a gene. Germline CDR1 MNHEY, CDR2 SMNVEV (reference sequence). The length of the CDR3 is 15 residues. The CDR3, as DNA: TGTGCCAGCAGTTTATCGATTTTAGGGACTACCGAGCAGTTCTTC. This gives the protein CASSLSILGTTEQFF.

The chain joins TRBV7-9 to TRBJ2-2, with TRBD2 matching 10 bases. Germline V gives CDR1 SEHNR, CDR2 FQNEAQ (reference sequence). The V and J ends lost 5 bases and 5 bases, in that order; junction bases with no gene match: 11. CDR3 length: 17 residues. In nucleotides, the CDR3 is TGTGCCAGCAGCCCACTAGCGGGAAGGTTACATACCGGGGAGCTGTTTTTT. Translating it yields CASSPLAGRLHTGELFF.

CDR3: CASRDGSDYGYTF. CDR3 nucleotide sequence: TGTGCCAGCAGGGACGGTAGTGACTATGGCTACACCTTC. The rearrangement uses TRBV28 and TRBJ1-2; D call uncertain. The germline CDR1 and CDR2 sequences are MDHEN and SYDVKM. This CDR3 contains 13 residues. Trimming cost V 6 bases and J 3 bases, with 11 bases left between them.

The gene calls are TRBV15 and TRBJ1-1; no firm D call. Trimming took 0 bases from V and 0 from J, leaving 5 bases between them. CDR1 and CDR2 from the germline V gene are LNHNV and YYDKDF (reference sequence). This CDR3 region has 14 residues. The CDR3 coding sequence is TGTGCCACCAGCAGAGATCTAATGAACACTGAAGCTTTCTTT. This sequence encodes CATSRDLMNTEAFF.

Here the CDR3 reads CASSQGADYHTDTQYF. The CDR3 DNA follows: TGTGCCAGCAGCCAAGGGGCAGACTACCACACAGATACGCAGTATTTT. V and J are TRBV14 and TRBJ2-3; possible D gene TRBD2, 5 bases. V lost 1 base, J lost 2 bases, and 13 bases lay in between. There are 16 residues in the CDR3. Germline CDR1 and CDR2: SGHDN and FVKESK. The whole variable domain, remainder taken from reference TRBV14 and TRBJ2-3, is EAGVTQFPSHSVIEKGQTVTLRCDPISGHDNLYWYRRVMGKEIKFLLHFVKESKQDESGMPNNRFLAERTGGTYSTLKVQPAELEDSGVYFCASSQGADYHTDTQYFGPGTRLTVL.

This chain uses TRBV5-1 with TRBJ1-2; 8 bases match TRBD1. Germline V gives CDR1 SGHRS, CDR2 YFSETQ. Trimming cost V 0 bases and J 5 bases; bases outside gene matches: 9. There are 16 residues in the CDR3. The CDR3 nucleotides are TGCGCCAGCAGCTTGGGGCCGGGACAGGCGGAATATGGCTACACCTTC. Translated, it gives CASSLGPGQAEYGYTF.

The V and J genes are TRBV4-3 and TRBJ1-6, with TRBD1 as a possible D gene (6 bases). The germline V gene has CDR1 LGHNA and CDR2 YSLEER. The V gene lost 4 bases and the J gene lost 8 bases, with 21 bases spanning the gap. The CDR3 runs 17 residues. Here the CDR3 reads CASSLSYVGGGHSPLHF. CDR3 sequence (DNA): TGCGCCAGCAGCCTCAGCTATGTGGGGGGGGGCCATTCACCCCTCCACTTT.

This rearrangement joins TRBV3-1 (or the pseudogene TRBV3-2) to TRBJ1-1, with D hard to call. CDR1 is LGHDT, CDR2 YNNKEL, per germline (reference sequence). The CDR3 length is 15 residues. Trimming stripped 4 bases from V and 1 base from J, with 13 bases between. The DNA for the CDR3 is TGTGCCAGCAGCCCCCTTGTGGGCCCGAACACTGAAGCTTTCTTT. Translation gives CASSPLVGPNTEAFF.

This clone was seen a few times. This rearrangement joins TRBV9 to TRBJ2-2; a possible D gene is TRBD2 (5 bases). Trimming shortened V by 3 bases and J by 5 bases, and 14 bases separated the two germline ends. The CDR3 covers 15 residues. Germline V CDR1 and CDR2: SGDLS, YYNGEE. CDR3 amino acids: CASSERTSLTGELFF. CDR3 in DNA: TGTGCCAGCAGCGAGCGGACCAGTCTAACCGGGGAGCTGTTTTTT.

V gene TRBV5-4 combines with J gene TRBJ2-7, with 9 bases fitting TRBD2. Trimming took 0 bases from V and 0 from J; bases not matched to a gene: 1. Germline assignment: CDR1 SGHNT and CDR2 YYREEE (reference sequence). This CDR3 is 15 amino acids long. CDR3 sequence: CASSLASGVSYEQYF. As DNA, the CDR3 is TGTGCCAGCAGCTTGGCTAGCGGGGTCTCCTACGAGCAGTACTTC.

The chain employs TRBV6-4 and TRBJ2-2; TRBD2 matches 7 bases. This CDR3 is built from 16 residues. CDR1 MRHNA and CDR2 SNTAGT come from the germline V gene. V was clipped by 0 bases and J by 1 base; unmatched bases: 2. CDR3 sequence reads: CASSDSGGRNTGELFF. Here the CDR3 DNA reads TGTGCCAGCAGTGACTCTGGCGGGAGGAACACCGGGGAGCTGTTTTTT.

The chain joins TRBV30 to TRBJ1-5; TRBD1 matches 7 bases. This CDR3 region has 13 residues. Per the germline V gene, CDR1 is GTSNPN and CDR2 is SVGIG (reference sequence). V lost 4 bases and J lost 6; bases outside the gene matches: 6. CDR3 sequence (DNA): TGTGCCTGGACGGACAGGATTGGTCAGCCCCAGCATTTT. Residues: CAWTDRIGQPQHF.

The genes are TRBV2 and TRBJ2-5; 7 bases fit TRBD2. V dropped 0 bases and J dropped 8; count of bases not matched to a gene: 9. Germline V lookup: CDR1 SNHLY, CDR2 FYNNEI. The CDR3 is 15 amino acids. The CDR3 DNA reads TGTGCCAGCAGTGAAGCCCTAGCGGTGGCCGGCACCCAGTACTTC. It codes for CASSEALAVAGTQYF.

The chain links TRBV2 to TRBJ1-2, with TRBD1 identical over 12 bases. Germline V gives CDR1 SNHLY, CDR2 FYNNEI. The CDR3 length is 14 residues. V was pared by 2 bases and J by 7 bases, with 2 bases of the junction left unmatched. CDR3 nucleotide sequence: TGTGCCAGCAGTGAATGGGACAGGGGGCTTGGCTACACCTTC. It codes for CASSEWDRGLGYTF.

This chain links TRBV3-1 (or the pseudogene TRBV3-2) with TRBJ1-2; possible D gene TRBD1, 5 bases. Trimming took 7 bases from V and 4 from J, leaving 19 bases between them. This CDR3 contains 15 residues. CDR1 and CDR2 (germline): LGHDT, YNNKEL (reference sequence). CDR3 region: CASTLRGQGGYGYTF. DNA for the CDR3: TGTGCCAGCACTTTACGAGGTCAGGGCGGCTATGGCTACACCTTC.

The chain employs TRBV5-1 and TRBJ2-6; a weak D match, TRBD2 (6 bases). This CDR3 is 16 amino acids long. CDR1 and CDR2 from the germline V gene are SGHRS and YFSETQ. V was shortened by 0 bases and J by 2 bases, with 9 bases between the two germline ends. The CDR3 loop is CASSLDGGAGANVLTF. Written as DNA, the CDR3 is TGCGCCAGCAGCTTGGACGGGGGAGCTGGGGCCAACGTCCTGACTTTC.

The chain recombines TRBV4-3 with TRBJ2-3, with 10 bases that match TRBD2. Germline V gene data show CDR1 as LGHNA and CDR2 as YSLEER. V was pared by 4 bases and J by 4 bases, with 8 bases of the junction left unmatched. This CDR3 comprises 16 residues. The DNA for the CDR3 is TGCGCCAGCAGCCCATCAGCGGGAGGGCCCCCAGATACGCAGTATTTT. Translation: CASSPSAGGPPDTQYF.

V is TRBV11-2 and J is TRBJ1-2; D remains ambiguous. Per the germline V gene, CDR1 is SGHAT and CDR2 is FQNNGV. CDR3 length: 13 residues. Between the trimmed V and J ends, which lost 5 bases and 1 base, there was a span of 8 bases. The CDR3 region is CASSPDINYGYTF. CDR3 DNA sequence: TGTGCCAGCAGCCCCGACATTAACTATGGCTACACCTTC.

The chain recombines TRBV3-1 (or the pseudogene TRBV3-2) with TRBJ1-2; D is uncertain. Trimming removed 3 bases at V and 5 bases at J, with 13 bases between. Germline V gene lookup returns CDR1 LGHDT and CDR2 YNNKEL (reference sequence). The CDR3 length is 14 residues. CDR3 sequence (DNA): TGTGCCAGCAGCCAGAAAGGACTTAGGTATGGCTACACCTTC. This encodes CASSQKGLRYGYTF.

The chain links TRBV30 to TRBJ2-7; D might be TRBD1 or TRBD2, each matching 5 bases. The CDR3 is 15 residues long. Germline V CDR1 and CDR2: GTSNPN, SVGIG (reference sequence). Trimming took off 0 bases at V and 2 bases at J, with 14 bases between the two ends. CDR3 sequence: CAWSVPGALTYEQYF. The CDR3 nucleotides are TGTGCCTGGAGTGTCCCCGGGGCACTTACCTACGAGCAGTACTTC.

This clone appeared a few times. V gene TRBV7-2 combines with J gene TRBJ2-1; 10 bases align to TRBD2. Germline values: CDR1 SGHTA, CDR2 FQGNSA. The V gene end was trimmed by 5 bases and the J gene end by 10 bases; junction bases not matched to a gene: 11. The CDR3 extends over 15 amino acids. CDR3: CASSPTSGARGEQFF. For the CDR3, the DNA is TGTGCCAGCAGCCCTACTAGCGGGGCTAGGGGGGAGCAGTTCTTC.

CDR3 sequence reads: CAWSSPGFPNEKLFF. The CDR3 DNA reads as TGTGCCTGGAGCAGTCCCGGGTTTCCTAATGAAAAACTGTTTTTT. The chain recombines TRBV30 with TRBJ1-4, with unresolved D. Germline V lookup: CDR1 GTSNPN, CDR2 SVGIG (reference sequence). V was clipped by 3 bases and J by 3 bases, with 14 bases between them. The CDR3 is 15 amino acids.

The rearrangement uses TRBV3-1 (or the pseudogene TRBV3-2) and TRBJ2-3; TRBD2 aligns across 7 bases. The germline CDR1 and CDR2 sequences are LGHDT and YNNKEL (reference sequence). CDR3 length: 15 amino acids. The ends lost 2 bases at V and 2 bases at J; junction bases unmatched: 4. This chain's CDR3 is CASSQSWDYTDTQYF. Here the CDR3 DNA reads TGTGCCAGCAGCCAATCCTGGGACTACACAGATACGCAGTATTTT.

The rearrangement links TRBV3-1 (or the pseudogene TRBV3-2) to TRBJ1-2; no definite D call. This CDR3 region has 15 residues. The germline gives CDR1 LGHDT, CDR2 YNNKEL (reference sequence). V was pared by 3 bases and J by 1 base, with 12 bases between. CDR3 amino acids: CASSHRGGGNYGYTF. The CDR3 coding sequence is TGTGCCAGCAGCCATCGTGGAGGAGGTAACTATGGCTACACCTTC.

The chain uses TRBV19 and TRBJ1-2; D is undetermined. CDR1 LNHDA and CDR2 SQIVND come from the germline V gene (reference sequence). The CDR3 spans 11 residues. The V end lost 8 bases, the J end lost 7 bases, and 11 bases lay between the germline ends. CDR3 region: CASEDATGYTF. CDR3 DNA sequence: TGTGCCAGTGAAGACGCCACTGGCTACACCTTC.

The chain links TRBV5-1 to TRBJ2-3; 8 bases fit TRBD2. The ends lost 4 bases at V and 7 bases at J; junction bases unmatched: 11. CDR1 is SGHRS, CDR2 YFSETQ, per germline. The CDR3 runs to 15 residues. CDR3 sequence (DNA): TGCGCCAGCAGCCCCGGGGGGGCTAGGTTTAATACGCAGTATTTT. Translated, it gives CASSPGGARFNTQYF. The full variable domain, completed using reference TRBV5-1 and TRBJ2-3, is KAGVTQTPRYLIKTRGQQVTLSCSPISGHRSVSWYQQTPGQGLQFLFEYFSETQRNKGNFPGRFSGRQFSNSRSEMNVSTLELGDSALYLCASSPGGARFNTQYFGPGTRLTVL.

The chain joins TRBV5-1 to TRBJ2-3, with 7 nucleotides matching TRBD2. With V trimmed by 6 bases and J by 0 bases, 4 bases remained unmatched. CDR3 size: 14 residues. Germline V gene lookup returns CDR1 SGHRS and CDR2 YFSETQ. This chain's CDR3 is CASNAGDSTDTQYF. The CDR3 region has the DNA TGCGCCAGCAATGCGGGGGATAGCACAGATACGCAGTATTTT.

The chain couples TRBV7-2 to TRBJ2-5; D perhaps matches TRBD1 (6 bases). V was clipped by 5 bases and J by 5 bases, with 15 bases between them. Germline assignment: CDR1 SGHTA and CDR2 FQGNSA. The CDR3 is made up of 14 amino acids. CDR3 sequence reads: CASSQRSGVETQYF. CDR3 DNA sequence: TGTGCCAGCAGCCAGAGGTCAGGGGTGGAGACCCAGTACTTC.